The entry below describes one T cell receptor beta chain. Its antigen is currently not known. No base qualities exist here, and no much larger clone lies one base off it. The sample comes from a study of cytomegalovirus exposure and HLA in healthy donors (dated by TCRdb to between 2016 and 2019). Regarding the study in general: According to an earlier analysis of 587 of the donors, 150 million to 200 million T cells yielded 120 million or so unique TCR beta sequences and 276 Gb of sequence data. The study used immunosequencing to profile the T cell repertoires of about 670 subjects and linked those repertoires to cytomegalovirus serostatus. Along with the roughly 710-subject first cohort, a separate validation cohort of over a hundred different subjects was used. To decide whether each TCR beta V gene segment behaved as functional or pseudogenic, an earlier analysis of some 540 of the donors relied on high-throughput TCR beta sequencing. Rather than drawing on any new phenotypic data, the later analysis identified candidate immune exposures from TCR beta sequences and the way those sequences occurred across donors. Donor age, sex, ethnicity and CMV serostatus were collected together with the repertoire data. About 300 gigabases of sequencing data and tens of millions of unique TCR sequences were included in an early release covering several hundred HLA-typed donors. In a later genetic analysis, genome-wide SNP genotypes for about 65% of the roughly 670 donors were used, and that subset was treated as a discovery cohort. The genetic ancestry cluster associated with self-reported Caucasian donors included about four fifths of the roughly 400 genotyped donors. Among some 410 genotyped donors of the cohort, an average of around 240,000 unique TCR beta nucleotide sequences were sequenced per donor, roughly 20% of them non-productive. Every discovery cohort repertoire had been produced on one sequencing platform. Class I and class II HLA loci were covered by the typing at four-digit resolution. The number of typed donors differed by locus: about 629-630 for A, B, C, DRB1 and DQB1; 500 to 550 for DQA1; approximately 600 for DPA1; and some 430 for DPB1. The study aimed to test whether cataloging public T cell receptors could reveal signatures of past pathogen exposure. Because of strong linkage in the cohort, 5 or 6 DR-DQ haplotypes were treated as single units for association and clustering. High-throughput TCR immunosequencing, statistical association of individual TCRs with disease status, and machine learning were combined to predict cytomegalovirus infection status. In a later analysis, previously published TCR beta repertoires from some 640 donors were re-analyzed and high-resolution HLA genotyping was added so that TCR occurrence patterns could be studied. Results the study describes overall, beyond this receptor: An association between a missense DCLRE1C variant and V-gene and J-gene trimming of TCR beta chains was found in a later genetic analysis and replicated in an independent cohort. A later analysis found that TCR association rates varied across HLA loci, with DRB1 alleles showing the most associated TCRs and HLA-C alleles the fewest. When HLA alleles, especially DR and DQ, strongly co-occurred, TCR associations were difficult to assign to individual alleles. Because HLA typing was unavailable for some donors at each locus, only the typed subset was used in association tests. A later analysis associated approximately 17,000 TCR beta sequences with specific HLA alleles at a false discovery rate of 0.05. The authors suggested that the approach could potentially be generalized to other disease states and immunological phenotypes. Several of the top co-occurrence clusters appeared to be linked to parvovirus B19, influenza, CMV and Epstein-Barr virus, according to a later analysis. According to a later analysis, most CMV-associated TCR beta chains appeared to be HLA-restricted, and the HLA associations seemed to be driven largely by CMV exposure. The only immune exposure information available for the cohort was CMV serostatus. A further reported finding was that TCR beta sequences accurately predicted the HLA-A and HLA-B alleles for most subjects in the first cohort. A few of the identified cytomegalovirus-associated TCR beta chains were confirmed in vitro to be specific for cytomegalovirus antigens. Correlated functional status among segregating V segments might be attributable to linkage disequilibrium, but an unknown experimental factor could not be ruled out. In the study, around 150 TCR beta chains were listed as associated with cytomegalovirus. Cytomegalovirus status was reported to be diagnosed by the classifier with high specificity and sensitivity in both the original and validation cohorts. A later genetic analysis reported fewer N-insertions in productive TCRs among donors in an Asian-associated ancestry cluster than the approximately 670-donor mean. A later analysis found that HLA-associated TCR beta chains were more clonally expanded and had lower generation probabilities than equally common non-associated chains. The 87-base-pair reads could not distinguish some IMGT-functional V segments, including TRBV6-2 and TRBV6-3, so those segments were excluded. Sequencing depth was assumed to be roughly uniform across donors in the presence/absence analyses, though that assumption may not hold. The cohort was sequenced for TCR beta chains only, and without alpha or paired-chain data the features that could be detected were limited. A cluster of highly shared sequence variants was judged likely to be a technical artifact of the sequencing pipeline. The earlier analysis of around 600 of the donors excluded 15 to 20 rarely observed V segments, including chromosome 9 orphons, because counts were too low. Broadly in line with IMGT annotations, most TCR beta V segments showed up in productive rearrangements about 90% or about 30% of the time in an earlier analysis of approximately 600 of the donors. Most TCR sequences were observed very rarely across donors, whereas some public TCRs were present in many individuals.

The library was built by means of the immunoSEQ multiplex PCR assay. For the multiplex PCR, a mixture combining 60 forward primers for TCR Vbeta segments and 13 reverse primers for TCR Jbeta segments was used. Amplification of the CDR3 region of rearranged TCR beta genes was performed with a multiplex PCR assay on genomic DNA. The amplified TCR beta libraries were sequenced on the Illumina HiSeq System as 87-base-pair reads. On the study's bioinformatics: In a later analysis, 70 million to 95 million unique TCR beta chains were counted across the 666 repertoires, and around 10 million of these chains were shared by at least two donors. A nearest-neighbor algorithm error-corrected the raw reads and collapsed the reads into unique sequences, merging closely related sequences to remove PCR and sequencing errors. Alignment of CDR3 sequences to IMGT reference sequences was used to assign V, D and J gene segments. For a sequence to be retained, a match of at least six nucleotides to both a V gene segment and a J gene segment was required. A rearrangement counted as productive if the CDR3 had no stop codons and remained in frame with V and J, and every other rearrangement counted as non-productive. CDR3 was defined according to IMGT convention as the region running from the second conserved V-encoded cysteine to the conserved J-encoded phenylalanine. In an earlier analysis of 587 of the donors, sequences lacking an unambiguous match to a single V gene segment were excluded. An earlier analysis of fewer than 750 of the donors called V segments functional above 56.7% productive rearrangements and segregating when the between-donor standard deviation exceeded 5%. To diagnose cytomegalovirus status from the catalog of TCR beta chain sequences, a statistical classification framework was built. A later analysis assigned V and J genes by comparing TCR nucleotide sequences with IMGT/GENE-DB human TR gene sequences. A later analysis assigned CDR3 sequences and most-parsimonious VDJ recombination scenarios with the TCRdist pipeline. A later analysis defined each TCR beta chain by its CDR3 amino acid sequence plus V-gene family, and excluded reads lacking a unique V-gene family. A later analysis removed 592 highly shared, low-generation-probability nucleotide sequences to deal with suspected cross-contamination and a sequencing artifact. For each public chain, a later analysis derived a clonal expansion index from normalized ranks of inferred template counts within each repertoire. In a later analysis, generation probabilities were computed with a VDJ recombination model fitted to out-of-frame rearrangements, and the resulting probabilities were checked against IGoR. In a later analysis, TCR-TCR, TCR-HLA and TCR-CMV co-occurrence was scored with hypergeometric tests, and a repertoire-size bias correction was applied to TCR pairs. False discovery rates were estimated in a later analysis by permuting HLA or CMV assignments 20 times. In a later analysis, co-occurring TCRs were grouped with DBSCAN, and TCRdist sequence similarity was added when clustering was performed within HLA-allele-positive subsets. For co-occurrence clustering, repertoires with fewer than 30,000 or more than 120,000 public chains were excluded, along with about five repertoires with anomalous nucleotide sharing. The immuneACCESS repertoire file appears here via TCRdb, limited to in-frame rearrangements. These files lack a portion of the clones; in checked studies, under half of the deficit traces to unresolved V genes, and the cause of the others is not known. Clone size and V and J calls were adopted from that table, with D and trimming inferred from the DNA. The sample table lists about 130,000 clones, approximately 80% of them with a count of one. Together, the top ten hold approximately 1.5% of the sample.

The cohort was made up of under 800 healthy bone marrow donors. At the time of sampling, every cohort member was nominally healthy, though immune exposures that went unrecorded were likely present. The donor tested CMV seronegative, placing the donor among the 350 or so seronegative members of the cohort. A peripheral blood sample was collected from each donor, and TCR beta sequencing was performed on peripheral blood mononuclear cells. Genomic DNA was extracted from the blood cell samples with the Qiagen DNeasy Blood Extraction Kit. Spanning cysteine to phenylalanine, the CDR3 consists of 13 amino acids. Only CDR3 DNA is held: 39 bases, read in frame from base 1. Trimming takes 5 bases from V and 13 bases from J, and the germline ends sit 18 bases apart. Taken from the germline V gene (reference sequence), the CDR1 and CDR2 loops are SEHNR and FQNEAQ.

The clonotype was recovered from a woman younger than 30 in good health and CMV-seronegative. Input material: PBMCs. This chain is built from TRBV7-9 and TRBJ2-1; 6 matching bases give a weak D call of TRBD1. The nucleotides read TGTGCCAGCAGCCTCCGGAGTCAGGGGTATCAGTTCTTC. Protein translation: CASSLRSQGYQFF.